A selection of T cell receptor beta chains follows, all from one sample in a study of early T cells in non-severe SARS-CoV-2 infection. A single record per CDR3 protein comes from TCRdb applying MiXCR to the 5' RACE reads. Of about 83,000 distinct CDR3 sequences detected, around an eighth appear once; the ten largest clones hold approximately 7%. Sequenced input: whole blood. These receptors all come from an adult who was a healthcare worker with PCR-confirmed SARS-CoV-2 infection or an uninfected control (not recorded which). Both conserved end residues are part of each CDR3. The order of the fields is CDR3 DNA, CDR3 protein, J gene, clone size, D gene, V gene. D genes are given only for firm matches. A clone size is listed for some rows: how often the clone was seen (once, few, many), or a class if it is expanded.

CDR3nt: TGCAGCGTTGAGCCCGAACCCGAATGCTACGAGCAGTACTTC
CDR3aa: CSVEPEPECYEQYF
j_gene: TRBJ2-7
abundance: -
d_gene: -
v_gene: TRBV29-1

CDR3nt: TGCGCCAGCAGCCAAGACCCAGGGGCTAACTATGGCTACACCTTC
CDR3aa: CASSQDPGANYGYTF
j_gene: TRBJ1-2
abundance: -
d_gene: -
v_gene: TRBV4-3

CDR3nt: TGTGCCAGCAGCCGGCAGGGGCCTGAGCAGTTCTTC
CDR3aa: CASSRQGPEQFF
j_gene: TRBJ2-1
abundance: many
d_gene: -
v_gene: TRBV7-9

CDR3nt: TGTGCCAGCAGCTTGTTAGCGGGAGAAGGAGATACGCAGTATTTT
CDR3aa: CASSLLAGEGDTQYF
j_gene: TRBJ2-3
abundance: many
d_gene: TRBD2
v_gene: TRBV5-4

CDR3nt: TGCAGCGTTGAAGAGAATTGGGCGGCCGGGGAGACCCAGTACTTC
CDR3aa: CSVEENWAAGETQYF
j_gene: TRBJ2-5
abundance: few
d_gene: -
v_gene: TRBV29-1

CDR3nt: TGTGCCAGCAGTGAATGGACTAGCAAAGCCTACGAGCAGTACTTC
CDR3aa: CASSEWTSKAYEQYF
j_gene: TRBJ2-7
abundance: many
d_gene: TRBD2
v_gene: TRBV25-1

CDR3nt: TGTGCCAGCAGCCTGGGGGGGGTCAGCACTGAAGCTTTCTTT
CDR3aa: CASSLGGVSTEAFF
j_gene: TRBJ1-1
abundance: few
d_gene: -
v_gene: TRBV6-6

CDR3nt: TGTGCCAGCAGTGCCGCCCCTCGGTCCTACGAGCAGTACTTC
CDR3aa: CASSAAPRSYEQYF
j_gene: TRBJ2-7
abundance: -
d_gene: -
v_gene: TRBV12-3/TRBV12-4

CDR3nt: TGTGCCAGCAGTTTAGGTGTGGGAACCAATCAGCCCCAGCATTTT
CDR3aa: CASSLGVGTNQPQHF
j_gene: TRBJ1-5
abundance: few
d_gene: -
v_gene: TRBV12-3/TRBV12-4

CDR3nt: TGCGGCAGCAGCTTAATGGGGGGCATAGTCGACGAGCAGTACTTC
CDR3aa: CGSSLMGGIVDEQYF
j_gene: TRBJ2-7
abundance: -
d_gene: -
v_gene: TRBV5-1

CDR3nt: TGTGCCAGCAGTGAACGCCGGGACACCCTTTACGAGCAGTACTTC
CDR3aa: CASSERRDTLYEQYF
j_gene: TRBJ2-7
abundance: -
d_gene: -
v_gene: TRBV2

CDR3nt: TGTGCCAGCAGTGATTTACTAGCCTTACTCCATACGCAGTATTTT
CDR3aa: CASSDLLALLHTQYF
j_gene: TRBJ2-3
abundance: few
d_gene: -
v_gene: TRBV6-4

CDR3nt: TGTGCCACCGTCGGGGAATCCTCTGGAAACACCATATATTTT
CDR3aa: CATVGESSGNTIYF
j_gene: TRBJ1-3
abundance: many
d_gene: -
v_gene: TRBV10-3

CDR3nt: TGTGCCAGCTCACCCGGACAGGGTTGGCAGCCCCAGCATTTT
CDR3aa: CASSPGQGWQPQHF
j_gene: TRBJ1-5
abundance: many
d_gene: TRBD1
v_gene: TRBV18

CDR3nt: TGTGCCAGCGCGGAGGGACTAGACTTTGGGGAGACCCAGTACTTC
CDR3aa: CASAEGLDFGETQYF
j_gene: TRBJ2-5
abundance: many
d_gene: TRBD2
v_gene: TRBV12-3/TRBV12-4

CDR3nt: TGTGCCAGCACCGGAGGCGGGCGTAGCGGGACGGGGGAGCTGTTTTTT
CDR3aa: CASTGGGRSGTGELFF
j_gene: TRBJ2-2
abundance: few
d_gene: TRBD2
v_gene: TRBV6-2/TRBV6-3

CDR3nt: TGCAGTGCCCAAGGGACGAATGAGCAGTTCTTC
CDR3aa: CSAQGTNEQFF
j_gene: TRBJ2-1
abundance: once
d_gene: -
v_gene: TRBV20-1

CDR3nt: TGTGCCACCCAGGGTGCGAACACCGGGGAGCTGTTTTTT
CDR3aa: CATQGANTGELFF
j_gene: TRBJ2-2
abundance: few
d_gene: -
v_gene: TRBV10-3

CDR3nt: TGCGCCAGCAGCTTGGAGCTAGCGGCCTCCTACAATGAGCAGTTCTTC
CDR3aa: CASSLELAASYNEQFF
j_gene: TRBJ2-1
abundance: few
d_gene: TRBD2
v_gene: TRBV5-1

CDR3nt: TGTGCCAGCAGGGCCAGGGGGGGCGATGAGCAGTTCTTC
CDR3aa: CASRARGGDEQFF
j_gene: TRBJ2-1
abundance: few
d_gene: -
v_gene: TRBV6-1

CDR3nt: TGCAGTGCTAAGCTAGCGGGAATCACAGATACGCAGTATTTT
CDR3aa: CSAKLAGITDTQYF
j_gene: TRBJ2-3
abundance: -
d_gene: TRBD2
v_gene: TRBV20-1

CDR3nt: TGCGCCAGCAGCCAAGATAGCAGGGCCGAGCAGTACTTC
CDR3aa: CASSQDSRAEQYF
j_gene: TRBJ2-7
abundance: many
d_gene: -
v_gene: TRBV4-3

CDR3nt: TGCAGCGCGTCGACAGTGCCCCTCTATGGCTACACCTTC
CDR3aa: CSASTVPLYGYTF
j_gene: TRBJ1-2
abundance: many
d_gene: -
v_gene: TRBV29-1

CDR3nt: TGTGCCAGCAGCGAAAACACGGTCGGGGAGCTGTTTTTT
CDR3aa: CASSENTVGELFF
j_gene: TRBJ2-2
abundance: -
d_gene: -
v_gene: TRBV9

CDR3nt: TGTGCCAGCAGCTTAGATCGCTTTAGCTCCTATAATTCACCCCTCCACTTT
CDR3aa: CASSLDRFSSYNSPLHF
j_gene: TRBJ1-6
abundance: many
d_gene: -
v_gene: TRBV11-2

CDR3nt: TGTGCCAGCAAGGGACTAGCTTCCTACGAGCAGTACTTC
CDR3aa: CASKGLASYEQYF
j_gene: TRBJ2-7
abundance: few
d_gene: TRBD2
v_gene: TRBV6-2/TRBV6-3

CDR3nt: TGTGCCAGCAGCATTGAAGGCTACGAGCAGTACTTC
CDR3aa: CASSIEGYEQYF
j_gene: TRBJ2-7
abundance: -
d_gene: -
v_gene: TRBV9

CDR3nt: TGTGCCAGCAGTGGAATGGGCGGCCGGCCCACAGATACGCAGTATTTT
CDR3aa: CASSGMGGRPTDTQYF
j_gene: TRBJ2-3
abundance: -
d_gene: -
v_gene: TRBV6-1

CDR3nt: TGTGCCACCACGTTAGGGACTACCACCAAAAACATTCAGTACTTC
CDR3aa: CATTLGTTTKNIQYF
j_gene: TRBJ2-4
abundance: -
d_gene: TRBD2
v_gene: TRBV6-6

CDR3nt: TGTGCCAGCAGCCACCCCCAAGAGACCCAGTACTTC
CDR3aa: CASSHPQETQYF
j_gene: TRBJ2-5
abundance: many
d_gene: -
v_gene: TRBV7-2

CDR3nt: TGCGCCAGCAGCTCCTACGACTATTACAGGGGGCTAAATGAGCAGTTCTTC
CDR3aa: CASSSYDYYRGLNEQFF
j_gene: TRBJ2-1
abundance: few
d_gene: TRBD1
v_gene: TRBV5-1

CDR3nt: TGTGCCAGCACGCCTGGTGTTCGTGAGCAGTTCTTC
CDR3aa: CASTPGVREQFF
j_gene: TRBJ2-1
abundance: many
d_gene: -
v_gene: TRBV7-9

CDR3nt: TGTGCCAGCAGCTTTGCGGGCGCGAACACCGGGGAGCTGTTTTTT
CDR3aa: CASSFAGANTGELFF
j_gene: TRBJ2-2
abundance: few
d_gene: -
v_gene: TRBV11-3

CDR3nt: TGCGCCAGCAAGAGAGGGCCTTTCTATGAGCAGTTCTTC
CDR3aa: CASKRGPFYEQFF
j_gene: TRBJ2-1
abundance: -
d_gene: -
v_gene: TRBV5-1

CDR3nt: TGTGCCAGCCGAGACAACTCTGGAAACACCATATATTTT
CDR3aa: CASRDNSGNTIYF
j_gene: TRBJ1-3
abundance: few
d_gene: -
v_gene: TRBV2

CDR3nt: TGTGCAAGTCGCCCCGGCACTAGCGGGAGGGCCGTCGAGACCCAGTACTTC
CDR3aa: CASRPGTSGRAVETQYF
j_gene: TRBJ2-5
abundance: -
d_gene: -
v_gene: TRBV12-2